Listed below are T cell receptor beta chains from one sample, sequenced in a study of spatial heterogeneity in lung cancer. TCRdb analysed the 5' RACE reads with MiXCR anew, one entry per CDR3 protein. The profile shows 9,500 to 10,000 distinct CDR3 sequences, approximately 5.8% of them singletons. The specimen comprised lung tumor tissue, sampled at surgery. The origin of the receptors is a female donor with early-stage non-small cell lung cancer. The CDR3 runs from the conserved cysteine through the conserved F or W. D genes are given only for firm matches. Size is stated for part of the rows, as once, few or many counts, or as a class when the clone is expanded.

size: medium-sized
V: TRBV20-1
J: TRBJ1-2
D: TRBD1
DNA: TGCAGTGCCGAATACCCAGGGGGCGTCGGCTACACCTTC
CDR3: CSAEYPGGVGYTF

size: many
V: TRBV2
J: TRBJ1-1
D: TRBD1
DNA: TGTGCCAGCAGAATCGGACAGGGCAACACTGAAGCTTTCTTT
CDR3: CASRIGQGNTEAFF

size: many
V: TRBV5-1
J: TRBJ2-5
D: -
DNA: TGCGCCAGCAGCTTGGCACAGGGAAATCAAGAGACCCAGTACTTC
CDR3: CASSLAQGNQETQYF

size: -
V: TRBV9
J: TRBJ2-3
D: -
DNA: TGTGCCAGCAGCTTAGCGGTAGGGGGCACAGATACGCAGTATTTT
CDR3: CASSLAVGGTDTQYF

size: few
V: TRBV5-4
J: TRBJ2-6
D: -
DNA: TGTGCCACTACTGGGGCCAACGTCCTGACTTTC
CDR3: CATTGANVLTF

size: many
V: TRBV27
J: TRBJ2-7
D: -
DNA: TGTGCCAGCAGTTTTGGGGATATGAGGGTTAGTCTGTACTTC
CDR3: CASSFGDMRVSLYF

size: many
V: TRBV9
J: TRBJ2-2
D: -
DNA: TGTGCCAGCAGCGTAGCTACGTCGGGGGCCTCCGGGGAGCTGTTTTTT
CDR3: CASSVATSGASGELFF

size: many
V: TRBV4-2
J: TRBJ2-1
D: TRBD2
DNA: TGTGCCAGCAGCCGAGATCTAGCGGTGAATGAGCAGTTCTTC
CDR3: CASSRDLAVNEQFF

size: few
V: TRBV24-1
J: TRBJ2-3
D: -
DNA: TGTGCCACCAGTGATCGGCCGGGACCGACGCAGTATTTT
CDR3: CATSDRPGPTQYF

size: -
V: TRBV7-9
J: TRBJ2-5
D: -
DNA: TGTGCCAGCAGCCCACGGGAGACCCAGTACTTC
CDR3: CASSPRETQYF

size: medium-sized
V: TRBV5-8
J: TRBJ1-1
D: -
DNA: TGTGCCAGCAGCTTGGTGGCAGTTGAAGCTTTCTTT
CDR3: CASSLVAVEAFF

size: medium-sized
V: TRBV20-1
J: TRBJ2-3
D: -
DNA: TGCAGTGCCGGGGCAGATACGCAGTATTTT
CDR3: CSAGADTQYF

size: -
V: TRBV2
J: TRBJ2-2
D: -
DNA: TGTGCCAGCAGGGCAGGCGGTAACACCGGGGAGCTGTTTTTT
CDR3: CASRAGGNTGELFF

size: -
V: TRBV7-9
J: TRBJ2-2
D: -
DNA: TGTGCCGACACCGGGGAGCTGTTTTTT
CDR3: CADTGELFF

size: -
V: TRBV20-1
J: TRBJ1-1
D: -
DNA: TGCAGTGCAAGACCCGGGGACACTGTAGCTTTCTTT
CDR3: CSARPGDTVAFF

size: -
V: TRBV24-1
J: TRBJ1-2
D: -
DNA: TGTGCCACCAGTGATACGAGCTATGGCTACACCTTC
CDR3: CATSDTSYGYTF

size: few
V: TRBV11-3
J: TRBJ2-1
D: TRBD2
DNA: TGTGCCAGCAGCTTAGAAGGGGGTAGCGGGAGTGCATACAATGAGCAGTTCTTC
CDR3: CASSLEGGSGSAYNEQFF

size: many
V: TRBV12-3/TRBV12-4
J: TRBJ1-5
D: -
DNA: TGTGCCAGCAGTTTCGGTCCGAATAGCAATCAGCCCCAGCATTTT
CDR3: CASSFGPNSNQPQHF